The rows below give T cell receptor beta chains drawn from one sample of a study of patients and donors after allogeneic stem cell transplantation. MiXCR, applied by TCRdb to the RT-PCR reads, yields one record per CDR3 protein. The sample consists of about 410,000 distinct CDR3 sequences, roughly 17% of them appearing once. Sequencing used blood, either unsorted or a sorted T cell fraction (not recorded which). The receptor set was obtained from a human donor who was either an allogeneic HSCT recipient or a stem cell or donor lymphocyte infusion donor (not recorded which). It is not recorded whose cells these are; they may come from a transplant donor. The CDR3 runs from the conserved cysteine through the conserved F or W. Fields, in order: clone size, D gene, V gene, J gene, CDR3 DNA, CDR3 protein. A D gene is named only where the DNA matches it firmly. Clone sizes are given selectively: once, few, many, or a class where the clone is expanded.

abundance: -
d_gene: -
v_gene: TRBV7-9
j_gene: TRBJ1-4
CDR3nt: TGTGCCAGCAGCCCAGGGTTTAATGAAAAACTGTTTTTT
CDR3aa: CASSPGFNEKLFF

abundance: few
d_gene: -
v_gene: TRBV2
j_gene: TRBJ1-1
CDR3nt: TGTGCCAGCAGTGAAGGCAGGTCGGTTGAAGCTTTCTTT
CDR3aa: CASSEGRSVEAFF

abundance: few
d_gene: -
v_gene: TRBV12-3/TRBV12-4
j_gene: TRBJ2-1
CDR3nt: TGTGCCAGCAGTTCCGAGGATAAAAACAAGGCGCATGAGCAGTTCTTC
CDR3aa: CASSSEDKNKAHEQFF

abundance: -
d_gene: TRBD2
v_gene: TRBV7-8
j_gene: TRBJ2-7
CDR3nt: TGTGCCAGCAGCTCCCGACTAGCTAACGAGCAGTACTTC
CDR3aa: CASSSRLANEQYF

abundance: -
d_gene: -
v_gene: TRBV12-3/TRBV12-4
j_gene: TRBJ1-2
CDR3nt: TGTGCCAGCAGGCACAGGGAGGGCTATGGCTACACCTTC
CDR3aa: CASRHREGYGYTF

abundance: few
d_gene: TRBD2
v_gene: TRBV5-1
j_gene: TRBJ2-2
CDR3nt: TGCGCCAGCAGCAGCGGACTAGCGGGAGGGCCCGCCGGGGAGCTGTTTTTT
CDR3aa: CASSSGLAGGPAGELFF

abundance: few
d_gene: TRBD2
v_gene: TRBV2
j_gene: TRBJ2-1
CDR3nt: TGTGCCAGCAGCGGCGGACTAGACTCCTACAATGAGCAGTTCTTC
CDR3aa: CASSGGLDSYNEQFF

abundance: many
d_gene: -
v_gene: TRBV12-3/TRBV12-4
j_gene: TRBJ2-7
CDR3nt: TGTGCCAGCAGTCCAACAGGTTACTCCTACGAGCAGTACTTC
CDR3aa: CASSPTGYSYEQYF

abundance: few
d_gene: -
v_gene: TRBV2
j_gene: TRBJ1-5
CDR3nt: TGTGCCAGCAGTGAAGTGGGACTGAGTAATCAGCCCCAGCATTTT
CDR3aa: CASSEVGLSNQPQHF

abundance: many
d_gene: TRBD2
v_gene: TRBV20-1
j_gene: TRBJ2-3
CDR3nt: TGCAGTGCTAGAGACAAATTAGCTTTTAGCGGGGGGGTAGCAGATACGCAGTATTTT
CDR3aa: CSARDKLAFSGGVADTQYF

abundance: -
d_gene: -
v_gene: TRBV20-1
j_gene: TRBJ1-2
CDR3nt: TGCAGTGCTAGTTGGGTAAACTATGGCTACACCTTC
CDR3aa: CSASWVNYGYTF

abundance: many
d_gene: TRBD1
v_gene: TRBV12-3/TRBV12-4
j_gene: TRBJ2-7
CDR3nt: TGTGCCAGCAGTCCCGGGGACAGGGGTTACGAGCAGTACTTC
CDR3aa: CASSPGDRGYEQYF

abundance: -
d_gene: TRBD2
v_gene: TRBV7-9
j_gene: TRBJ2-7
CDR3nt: TGTGCCAGCAGCATGGGACTAGCTCCCTACGAGCAGTACTTC
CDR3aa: CASSMGLAPYEQYF

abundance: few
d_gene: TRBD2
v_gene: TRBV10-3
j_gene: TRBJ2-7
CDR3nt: TGTGCCATCAGTGGAGCGGGAGGACCTTTGGAGCAGTACTTC
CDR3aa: CAISGAGGPLEQYF

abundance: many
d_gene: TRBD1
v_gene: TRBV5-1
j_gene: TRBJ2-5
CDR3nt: TGCGCCAGCAGCTTACAGGGGGCGAATAGAGAGACCCAGTACTTC
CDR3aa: CASSLQGANRETQYF

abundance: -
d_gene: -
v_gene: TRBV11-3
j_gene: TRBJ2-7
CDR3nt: TGTGCCAGCAGTATACAGGGTTCCGCCTACGAGCAGTACTTC
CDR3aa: CASSIQGSAYEQYF

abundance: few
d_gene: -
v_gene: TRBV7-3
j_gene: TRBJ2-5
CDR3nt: TGTGCCAGCAGCTTATATGGCGCGCAGGAGACCCAGTACTTC
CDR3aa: CASSLYGAQETQYF

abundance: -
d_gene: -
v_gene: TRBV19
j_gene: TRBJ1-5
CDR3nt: TGTGCCAGCTGGGCCAGGGCCGACAATCAGCCCCAGCATTTT
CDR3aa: CASWARADNQPQHF

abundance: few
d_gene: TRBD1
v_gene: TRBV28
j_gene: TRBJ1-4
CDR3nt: TGTGCCAGCAGTCCACCACAGGGGTTAGGTGAAAAACTGTTTTTT
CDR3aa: CASSPPQGLGEKLFF

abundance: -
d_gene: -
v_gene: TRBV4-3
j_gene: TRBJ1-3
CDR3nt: TGCGCCAGCAGCCTTGACAACAACTCTGGAAACACCATATATTTT
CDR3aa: CASSLDNNSGNTIYF

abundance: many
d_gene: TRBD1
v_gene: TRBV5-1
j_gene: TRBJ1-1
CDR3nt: TGCGCCAGCAGCTTTGGGACAGGGGATACTGAAGCTTTCTTT
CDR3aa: CASSFGTGDTEAFF

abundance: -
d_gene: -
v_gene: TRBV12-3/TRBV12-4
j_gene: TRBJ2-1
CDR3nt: TGTGCCAGCCGTTTCCGGGGGCGGGCTGTGGAGCAGTTCTTC
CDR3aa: CASRFRGRAVEQFF

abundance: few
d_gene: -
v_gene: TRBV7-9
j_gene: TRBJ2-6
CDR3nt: TGTGCCAGCAGCTTGGGAACAGGGACTGGGGCCAACGTCCTGACTTTC
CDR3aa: CASSLGTGTGANVLTF

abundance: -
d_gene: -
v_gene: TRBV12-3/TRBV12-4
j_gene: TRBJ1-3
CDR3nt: TGTGCCAGCAGTTTACGGCAGGTCTCTGGAAACACCACATATTTT
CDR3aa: CASSLRQVSGNTTYF

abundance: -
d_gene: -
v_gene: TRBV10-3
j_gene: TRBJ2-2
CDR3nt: TGTGCCATCAGTGAGAGGGTAGGGACCACCGGGGAGCTGTTTTTT
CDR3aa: CAISERVGTTGELFF

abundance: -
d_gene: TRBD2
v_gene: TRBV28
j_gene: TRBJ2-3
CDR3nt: TGTGCCACCCGCTCGGCGGGAGTAGGCACAGATACGCAGTATTTT
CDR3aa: CATRSAGVGTDTQYF

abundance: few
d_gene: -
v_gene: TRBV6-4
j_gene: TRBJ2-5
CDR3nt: TGTGCCAGCAGTGACAGGGTCAAGAGGGAGACCCAGTACTTC
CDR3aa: CASSDRVKRETQYF

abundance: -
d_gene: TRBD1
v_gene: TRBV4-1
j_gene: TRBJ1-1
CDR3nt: TGCGCCAGCAGCCAAATGGGACAGAGGAACACTGAAGCTTTCTTT
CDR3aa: CASSQMGQRNTEAFF

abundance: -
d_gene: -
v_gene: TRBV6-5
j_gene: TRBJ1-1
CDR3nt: TGTGCCAGCAGTTACTCGTCGAACTATAACACTGAAGCTTTCTTT
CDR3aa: CASSYSSNYNTEAFF

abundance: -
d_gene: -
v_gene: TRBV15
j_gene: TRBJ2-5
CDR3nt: TGTGCCACCAGCAGAGACAAAGGACTCCATTTGGTAGAGACCCAGTACTTC
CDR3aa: CATSRDKGLHLVETQYF

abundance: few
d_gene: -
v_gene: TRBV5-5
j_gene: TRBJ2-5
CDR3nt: TGTGCCAGCAGCTTTCTCCCAGGGGTAGAGACCCAGTACTTC
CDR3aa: CASSFLPGVETQYF

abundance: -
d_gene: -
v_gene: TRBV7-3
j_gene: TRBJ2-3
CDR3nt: TGTGCCAGCAGCTTACGGGTGCGCACAGATACGCAGTATTTT
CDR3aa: CASSLRVRTDTQYF

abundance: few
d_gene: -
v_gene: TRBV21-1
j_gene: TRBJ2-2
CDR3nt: TGTGCCAGCAGCATTGCGGGAGGGCGGATCACCGGGGAGCTGTTTTTT
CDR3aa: CASSIAGGRITGELFF

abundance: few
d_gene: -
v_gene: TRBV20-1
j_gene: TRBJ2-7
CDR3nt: TGCAGTGCTAGATCTCCGGGACGCCTGAGCTCCTACGAGCAGTACTTC
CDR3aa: CSARSPGRLSSYEQYF

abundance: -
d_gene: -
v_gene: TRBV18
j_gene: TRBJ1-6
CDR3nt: TGTGCCAGCTCACCCTCTCCGACAGGTCTCCTCCACTTT
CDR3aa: CASSPSPTGLLHF

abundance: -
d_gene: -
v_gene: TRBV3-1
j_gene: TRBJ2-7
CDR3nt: TGTGCCAGCAGCCAATCGCCCCTTCTGGGGAGCCAGTACTTC
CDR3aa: CASSQSPLLGSQYF

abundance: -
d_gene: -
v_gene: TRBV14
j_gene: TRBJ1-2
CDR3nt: TGTGCCAGCAGCCCTCCGGGATATGGCTTCACTGGCTACACCTTC
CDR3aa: CASSPPGYGFTGYTF

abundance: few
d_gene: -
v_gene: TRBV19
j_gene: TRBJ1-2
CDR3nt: TGTGCCAGTAGTACAGGGGACCGCTATGGCTACACCTTC
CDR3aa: CASSTGDRYGYTF

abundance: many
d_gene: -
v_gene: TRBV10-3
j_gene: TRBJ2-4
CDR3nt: TGTGCCATCAGTGAGGGGAAGGGTTCGAGAGCCAAAAACATTCAGTACTTC
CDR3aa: CAISEGKGSRAKNIQYF

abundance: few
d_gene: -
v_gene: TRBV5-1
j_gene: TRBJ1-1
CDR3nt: TGCGCCAGCAATCCAGGGGCGAACACTGAAGCTTTCTTT
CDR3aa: CASNPGANTEAFF

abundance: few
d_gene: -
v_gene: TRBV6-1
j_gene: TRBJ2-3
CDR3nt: TGTGCCAGCAGTCGTGTTCCGTGGGGCACAGATACGCAGTATTTT
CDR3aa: CASSRVPWGTDTQYF

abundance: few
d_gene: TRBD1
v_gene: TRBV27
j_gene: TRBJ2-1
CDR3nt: TGTGCCAGCAGAACAGGGGGCTCCTACAATGAGCAGTTCTTC
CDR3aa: CASRTGGSYNEQFF

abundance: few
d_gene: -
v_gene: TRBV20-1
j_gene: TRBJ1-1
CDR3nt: TGCAGTGCGTACGAAAACACTGAAGCTTTCTTT
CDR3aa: CSAYENTEAFF